Described below is a single T cell receptor (beta chain) sequence and its context. This record belongs to a study of neoadjuvant anti-PD-1 for oral cavity cancer. Turning to the study itself: Around day 43, patients without progression received a fourth nivolumab dose before surgery.

The CDR3 has 15 residues. V lost 2 bases, J lost 1 base, and 9 bases lay in between. Germline V gene lookup returns CDR1 SGDLS and CDR2 YYNGEE. Time point in this sample: after neoadjuvant nivolumab, at surgical resection. These newly diagnosed stage II-IVA oral cavity squamous cell carcinoma patients had no prior systemic or radiation treatment. PBMC libraries mostly used 400 to 550 ng of input genomic DNA, with six replicates per sample. Repertoires were generated with immunoSEQ multiplex PCR, while TCRdb's copy carries only in-frame clones and drops some. The table has 73,000 or so clones, around 83% seen once.

This chain joins TRBV9 and TRBJ2-2; D possibly corresponds to TRBD2 (6 bases). The material was PBMCs, obtained after nivolumab (anti-PD-1) treatment. This TCR was recovered from a person aged 35-80 years with oral cavity squamous cell carcinoma. The CDR3 spells CASSVVAVNTGELFF. The DNA of the CDR3 is TGTGCCAGCAGCGTGGTAGCGGTGAACACCGGGGAGCTGTTTTTT.